This T cell receptor (beta chain) comes out of a study of vaccination and CD4 T cells after COVID-19. Stated treatment: roughly 10-day PBMC culture with coronavirus spike peptide pools or control peptides (ViraFEST assay). About this clonotype itself: The antigen is not known.

V shed 1 base and J 1 base; nucleotides not matched to a gene: 13. Germline assignment: CDR1 SEHNR and CDR2 FQNEAQ (reference sequence). The CDR3 is made up of 19 amino acids. Cultured CD4+ T-cell DNA underwent Oncomine TCR Beta short-read sequencing. TCRdb itself ran the PCR reads through MiXCR, one entry per CDR3 protein. In the table there are about 11,000 distinct CDR3 sequences, 25% to 40% of which are singletons. The sequencing input was CD4+ T cells from blood, cultured in vitro. The sequence came from a human donor who had recovered from COVID-19. The chain joins TRBV7-9 to TRBJ2-7; TRBD2 matches at 10 bases. The CDR3 sequence: CASSLGPGTSGRVSYEQYF. CDR3 in DNA: TGTGCCAGCAGCTTAGGGCCGGGAACCAGCGGGAGGGTGTCCTACGAGCAGTACTTC.